This TCR beta chain was obtained from a study of PD-1 blockade in classical Hodgkin lymphoma. General observations from the study: Reports indicated that newly diagnosed patients had lower baseline TCR diversity than healthy donors did.

Trimming removed 5 bases at V and 8 bases at J, with 10 bases between. This CDR3 is 13 amino acids long. In germline, CDR1 is SEHNR, CDR2 FQNEAQ (reference sequence). The data were produced by immunoSEQ multiplex PCR, yet TCRdb's version contains in-frame clones alone and is incomplete. The table records roughly 30,000 clones, approximately 80% of them present only once. For this clone: Its antigen remains unidentified.

Time point of the sample: cycle 4 day 1 (C4D1), after less than 7 weeks of nivolumab. Relapse after autologous stem cell transplantation occurred in every patient, and brentuximab vedotin exposure varied. The CD4+ T cells used were purified from thawed PBMCs through magnetic negative selection. The rearrangement joins TRBV7-9 to TRBJ1-6; perhaps TRBD1 as D (5 bases). The clonotype comes from a human donor with classical Hodgkin lymphoma. The material sequenced was CD4+ T cells from blood, taken before the fourth cycle of nivolumab. In DNA form, the CDR3 reads TGTGCCAGCAGCCCGGGGGGGGATTCACCCCTCCACTTT. Amino acid sequence: CASSPGGDSPLHF.